A selection of T cell receptor beta chains follows, all from one sample in a study of blood T cell repertoires in COVID-19. The protocol was immunoSEQ multiplex PCR, while the TCRdb copy is restricted to in-frame clones and leaves out a portion. The sample holds some 240,000 clones, about 85% seen once. Sample: PBMCs or T cells enriched from blood (not recorded which). The receptors here all came from a woman aged 45-59 years who had been exposed to COVID-19. Each CDR3 is given with its conserved first and last residue. The D gene is left open where the match is weak. Clone size is not always given. Where it is, it says once, few, many or a class for expanded clones.

D: NA
J: TRBJ2-3
V: TRBV20-1
size: NA
DNA: TGCAGTGCTAGTCCCGGGGTCAATACGCAGTATTTT
CDR3: CSASPGVNTQYF

D: NA
J: TRBJ1-1
V: TRBV30
size: NA
DNA: TGTGCCTGGAGCGTCCCGAGTGGCACTTGGATGGGCGAAGCTTTCTTT
CDR3: CAWSVPSGTWMGEAFF

D: NA
J: TRBJ1-2
V: TRBV27
size: many
DNA: TGTGCCAGCAGTTTCCGGGCTCAGGGGCGCTGGGACTATGGCTACACCTTC
CDR3: CASSFRAQGRWDYGYTF

D: NA
J: TRBJ1-1
V: TRBV5-1
size: NA
DNA: TGCGCCAGCAGCGGTGAGGGCAGTACGATCACTGAAGCTTTCTTT
CDR3: CASSGEGSTITEAFF

D: TRBD1
J: TRBJ1-2
V: TRBV2
size: NA
DNA: TGTGCCAGCACGGAGGACAGGGGGCGTGGGGTTAAAAGCTACACCTTC
CDR3: CASTEDRGRGVKSYTF

D: TRBD2
J: TRBJ2-7
V: TRBV3-1/TRBV3-2
size: NA
DNA: TGTGCCAGCAGCCGCCTGACGGGACTAGCGAAGGAGCAGTACTTC
CDR3: CASSRLTGLAKEQYF

D: NA
J: TRBJ2-1
V: TRBV12-3/TRBV12-4
size: once
DNA: TGTGCCAGCAGGGGGGGAGGCCGGCCTGAGCAGTTCTTC
CDR3: CASRGGGRPEQFF

D: NA
J: TRBJ2-7
V: TRBV5-1
size: NA
DNA: TGCGCCAGCAGCTTGGAATGGGGGTCCGGAGGGGAGCAGTACTTC
CDR3: CASSLEWGSGGEQYF

D: NA
J: TRBJ1-1
V: TRBV12-3/TRBV12-4
size: NA
DNA: TGTGCCAGCAGTTTAAACGATCTCGGTGAAGCTTTCTTT
CDR3: CASSLNDLGEAFF

D: TRBD2
J: TRBJ2-1
V: TRBV9
size: NA
DNA: TGTGCCAGCAGCTTTCGGACTAGCGACGGTGAGCAGTTCTTC
CDR3: CASSFRTSDGEQFF

D: TRBD1
J: TRBJ1-1
V: TRBV28
size: NA
DNA: TGTGCCAGCAGCCCCCCGGGACAGAAGATTGAAGCTTTCTTT
CDR3: CASSPPGQKIEAFF

D: TRBD1
J: TRBJ1-2
V: TRBV29-1
size: NA
DNA: TGCAGCGTTAATGACAGGGGGAACTATGGCTACACCTTC
CDR3: CSVNDRGNYGYTF

D: NA
J: TRBJ1-2
V: TRBV9
size: NA
DNA: TGTGCCAGCAGCGTAGGCCAGACCCCGGGGGGCTACACCTTC
CDR3: CASSVGQTPGGYTF

D: NA
J: TRBJ1-6
V: TRBV30
size: few
DNA: TGTGCCTGGAGTGTACCGGGGGTCTCTAGGGGTTCACCCCTCCACTTT
CDR3: CAWSVPGVSRGSPLHF

D: TRBD1
J: TRBJ2-7
V: TRBV6-6
size: NA
DNA: TGTGCCAGCAGTTACCAAGGACAGGGAATCGAGCAGTACTTC
CDR3: CASSYQGQGIEQYF

D: TRBD1
J: TRBJ1-5
V: TRBV6-6
size: NA
DNA: TGTGCCAGCAGTCGGGACAGAGATCAGCCCCAGCATTTT
CDR3: CASSRDRDQPQHF

D: TRBD1
J: TRBJ2-2
V: TRBV15
size: NA
DNA: TGTGCCACCAGCACGCGACAGGGGGCCGGGGAGCTGTTTTTT
CDR3: CATSTRQGAGELFF

D: TRBD2
J: TRBJ2-5
V: TRBV5-1
size: NA
DNA: TGCGCCAGCAGCTTGGAGGGACTAGCGAGGGGAGAGACCCAGTACTTC
CDR3: CASSLEGLARGETQYF

D: TRBD1
J: TRBJ1-3
V: TRBV2
size: NA
DNA: TGTGCCAGCCGTCCTCCGGGACAGGGAGTTTCTGGAAACACCATATATTTT
CDR3: CASRPPGQGVSGNTIYF

D: NA
J: TRBJ2-5
V: TRBV2
size: NA
DNA: TGTGCCAGCAATCAGGATCAAGTCGTAGAGACCCAGTACTTC
CDR3: CASNQDQVVETQYF

D: NA
J: TRBJ2-6
V: TRBV19
size: NA
DNA: TGTGCCAGTAGCCAAGAGGGAAGCTCTGGGGCCAACGTCCTGACTTTC
CDR3: CASSQEGSSGANVLTF

D: NA
J: TRBJ2-5
V: TRBV5-4
size: NA
DNA: TGTGCCAGCAGCTTGGAGACAGCAGAGACCCAGTACTTC
CDR3: CASSLETAETQYF

D: NA
J: TRBJ1-1
V: TRBV5-1
size: once
DNA: TGCGCCAGCAGGCCCAACCAGGGTCGGGGGGAAGCTTTCTTT
CDR3: CASRPNQGRGEAFF

D: NA
J: TRBJ1-1
V: TRBV11-2
size: NA
DNA: TGTGCCAGCAGCCTTGAGGGGGTGAAAGCTTTCTTT
CDR3: CASSLEGVKAFF

D: NA
J: TRBJ1-5
V: TRBV18
size: few
DNA: TGTGCCAGCTCAGGGCAGGGAATGGGTGATCAGCCCCAGCATTTT
CDR3: CASSGQGMGDQPQHF

D: TRBD1
J: TRBJ1-6
V: TRBV6-2/TRBV6-3
size: NA
DNA: TGTGCCAGCAGTCGTAGACTGACAGGGGGGATACCCCTCCACTTT
CDR3: CASSRRLTGGIPLHF

D: NA
J: TRBJ1-3
V: TRBV19
size: NA
DNA: TGTGCCAGCGTTGCCGGGCCCCCGGGAGGCACCATATATTTT
CDR3: CASVAGPPGGTIYF

D: NA
J: TRBJ1-5
V: TRBV29-1
size: NA
DNA: TGCAGCGCGTCTGGGGGAGGGATAGGCCAGCCCCAGCATTTT
CDR3: CSASGGGIGQPQHF

D: NA
J: TRBJ2-1
V: TRBV5-1
size: NA
DNA: TGCGCCAGCAGCTTAGGCAGCGGAGGAAATGAGCAGTTCTTC
CDR3: CASSLGSGGNEQFF

D: NA
J: TRBJ1-3
V: TRBV15
size: NA
DNA: TGTGCCACCAGCAGAGACAAGGGCACAGGTTCTTCAGGAAACACCATATATTTT
CDR3: CATSRDKGTGSSGNTIYF

D: NA
J: TRBJ1-6
V: TRBV3-1/TRBV3-2
size: few
DNA: TGTGCCAGCAGCCAAGATAGGGGGGGCGCAGGTAATTCACCCCTCCACTTT
CDR3: CASSQDRGGAGNSPLHF

D: NA
J: TRBJ2-7
V: TRBV29-1
size: NA
DNA: TGCAGCGTTCGGACACTCTCCTACGAGCAGTACTTC
CDR3: CSVRTLSYEQYF

D: NA
J: TRBJ2-3
V: TRBV6-5
size: NA
DNA: TGTGCCAGCAGTTACTCCGGGGTTAGCACAGATACGCAGTATTTT
CDR3: CASSYSGVSTDTQYF

D: NA
J: TRBJ1-4
V: TRBV20-1
size: NA
DNA: TGCAGTGCTAGACCAAGCGAAAAACTGTTTTTT
CDR3: CSARPSEKLFF

D: NA
J: TRBJ1-5
V: TRBV5-1
size: once
DNA: TGCGCCAGCAGCTTGGCCCCCCGAGACAACAATCAGCCCCAGCATTTT
CDR3: CASSLAPRDNNQPQHF

D: NA
J: TRBJ1-6
V: TRBV25-1
size: NA
DNA: TGTGCCAGCAGAGGACCCTCCCCGGGATATAATTCACCCCTCCACTTT
CDR3: CASRGPSPGYNSPLHF

D: NA
J: TRBJ2-5
V: TRBV18
size: NA
DNA: TGTGCCAGCTCACCAGGGGACATCCAAGAGACCCAGTACTTC
CDR3: CASSPGDIQETQYF